Listed here are 20 T cell receptor beta chains from one sample, sequenced in a study of blood T cell repertoires in COVID-19. Clones were read by immunoSEQ multiplex PCR, and TCRdb kept only the in-frame ones, dropping some. In the table there are 250,000 or so clones, roughly 89% of which are singletons. Sequencing was carried out using peripheral blood. Receptors were obtained from a woman aged 40 to 50 who had recovered from COVID-19.

The V call is TRBV2, the J call TRBJ2-7; 11 bases match TRBD1. The CDR3 length is 15 residues. The trim removed 7 bases at V and 0 bases at J, leaving 5 bases unmatched. CDR1 and CDR2 (germline): SNHLY, FYNNEI. The CDR3 bases are TGTGCCAGCAATACCGGGACAGGGGGCTCCTACGAGCAGTACTTC. Amino acid sequence: CASNTGTGGSYEQYF.

This clone has just one count. The J gene is TRBJ1-1, the V gene TRBV29-1, with TRBD1 as a possible D gene (5 bases). Germline V lookup: CDR1 SQVTM, CDR2 ANQGSEA. V lost 7 bases to trimming and J lost 3 bases, with 18 bases between them. The CDR3 has 14 amino acids. The CDR3 sequence is CSAARGILDTEAFF. The CDR3 nucleotides are TGCAGCGCGGCACGGGGGATCCTTGACACTGAAGCTTTCTTT.

Ten or more counts support this clone. This chain joins TRBV5-4 and TRBJ1-2, with a possible D match to TRBD1 (6 bases). Germline V gives CDR1 SGHNT, CDR2 YYREEE (reference sequence). V was clipped by 3 bases and J by 7 bases, with 13 bases between them. The CDR3 is 13 residues long. CDR3 bases: TGTGCCAGCAGCTCAACAGGGCAAAGTGGCTACACCTTC. It translates to CASSSTGQSGYTF.

The chain employs TRBV6-5 and TRBJ1-2, with TRBD1 matching over 9 bases. Germline V CDR1 and CDR2: MNHEY, SVGAGI. The CDR3 runs to 14 residues. J was trimmed by 2 bases and V by 4 bases; bases with no gene match: 2. The CDR3 here is CASSLGQGNYGYTF. The DNA for the CDR3 is TGTGCCAGCAGTTTAGGACAGGGGAACTATGGCTACACCTTC.

The chain has TRBV3-1 (or the pseudogene TRBV3-2) and TRBJ2-7; tentatively, D is TRBD1 (6 bases). The CDR3 covers 13 residues. Germline lookup yields CDR1 LGHDT and CDR2 YNNKEL (reference sequence). V shed 4 bases and J shed 6 bases, with 13 bases lying between them. CDR3 nucleotide sequence: TGTGCCAGCAGCCTAAGAAGGGGGAGCGAGCAGTACTTC. The encoded protein is CASSLRRGSEQYF.

This sequence joins TRBV4-1 and TRBJ1-6; 12 nucleotides match TRBD1. V was pared by 1 base and J by 7 bases, with 5 bases of the junction left unmatched. This CDR3 is built from 17 residues. The germline V gene encodes CDR1 MGHRA and CDR2 YSYEKL. The CDR3 DNA reads as TGCGCCAGCAGCCAAGTGGCGGGACAGGGGGCGAATTCACCCCTCCACTTT. Its translation is CASSQVAGQGANSPLHF.

This rearrangement joins TRBV7-2 to TRBJ1-1; unclear D gene. Germline V CDR1 and CDR2: SGHTA, FQGNSA. The V gene lost 4 bases and the J gene lost 5 bases, with 17 bases spanning the gap. The CDR3 totals 15 residues. The CDR3 DNA sequence: TGTGCCAGCAGCTGGCGGGAACCCCCATGGACTGAAGCTTTCTTT. Its protein product is CASSWREPPWTEAFF.

This clone was observed a few times. The V and J genes are TRBV4-2 and TRBJ1-6, with D hard to call. V was clipped by 0 bases and J by 6 bases, with 6 bases between them. Germline V gene lookup returns CDR1 LGHNA and CDR2 YNFKEQ. CDR3 length equals 14 residues. The CDR3 DNA reads as TGTGCCAGCAGCCAAGATCTCCCTAATTCACCCCTCCACTTT. It is translated as CASSQDLPNSPLHF.

CDR3 sequence: CASSLRDMRGYTF. The DNA of the CDR3 is TGTGCCAGCAGTTTGAGGGACATGAGGGGCTACACCTTC. V is TRBV12-3 or TRBV12-4 and J is TRBJ1-2, with a tentative D call TRBD1 (6 bases). V dropped 3 bases and J dropped 8 bases, with 13 bases sitting between them. The CDR3 has 13 amino acids.

The chain joins TRBV5-4 to TRBJ1-2; 9 positions agree with TRBD1. The length of the CDR3 is 14 residues. From germline, CDR1 is SGHNT and CDR2 YYREEE (reference sequence). V shed 4 bases and J 4 bases; nucleotides not matched to a gene: 5. CDR3 sequence (DNA): TGTGCCAGCAGCACGGACAGGGGACCCTATGGCTACACCTTC. It specifies CASSTDRGPYGYTF. Drawing the rest from reference TRBV5-4 and TRBJ1-2, the complete variable domain is ETGVTQSPTHLIKTRGQQVTLRCSSQSGHNTVSWYQQALGQGPQFIFQYYREEENGRGNFPPRFSGLQFPNYSSELNVNALELDDSALYLCASSTDRGPYGYTFGSGTRLTVV.

The CDR3 DNA is TGTGCCAGCAAGCGGGGGGCGATCCAGCATTTT. Protein sequence: CASKRGAIQHF. The chain is built from TRBV28 and TRBJ1-5, with D possibly matching TRBD1 (6 bases). Trimming pared 7 bases from V and 12 bases from J, leaving 13 bases between. Germline V gives CDR1 MDHEN, CDR2 SYDVKM. CDR3 length: 11 residues. Based on the CDR3 plus reference TRBV28 and TRBJ1-5, the full variable domain is DVKVTQSSRYLVKRTGEKVFLECVQDMDHENMFWYRQDPGLGLRLIYFSYDVKMKEKGDIPEGYSVSREKKERFSLILESASTNQTSMYLCASKRGAIQHFGDGTRLSIL.

The chain couples TRBV27 to TRBJ2-5, with D possibly matching TRBD1 (7 bases). V lost 6 bases and J 4 bases, leaving 18 bases between the germline ends. CDR3 length: 15 residues. Germline V lookup: CDR1 MNHEY, CDR2 SMNVEV (reference sequence). The CDR3: CASSPPRRGRETQYF. The CDR3 DNA is TGTGCCAGCAGCCCCCCAAGGAGGGGGCGAGAGACCCAGTACTTC.

The gene calls are TRBV28 and TRBJ1-1; the match to TRBD1 covers 8 bases. Germline V gene sequence: CDR1 MDHEN, CDR2 SYDVKM. V dropped 7 bases and J dropped 3; count of bases not matched to a gene: 7. The CDR3 is 14 amino acids. Written as DNA, the CDR3 is TGTGCCAGCATCAGGGGGCAAGTGTACACTGAAGCTTTCTTT. Protein: CASIRGQVYTEAFF.

The chain recombines TRBV25-1 with TRBJ1-6; no definite D call. Germline CDR1 MGHDK, CDR2 SYGVNS. V lost 2 bases and J 3 bases, leaving 8 bases between the germline ends. This CDR3 has 15 amino acids. The CDR3 reads CASSEDWSYNSPLHF. The CDR3 nucleotides are TGTGCCAGCAGTGAAGATTGGAGCTATAATTCACCCCTCCACTTT.

The J gene is TRBJ2-1, the V gene TRBV7-3; TRBD2 matches at 7 bases. Germline trimming cut 1 base from V and 3 bases from J; bases unmatched to any gene: 3. Germline CDR1 SGHTA, CDR2 FQGTGA. The CDR3 runs to 15 residues. The CDR3 protein is CASSLNGGGYNEQFF. The CDR3 DNA follows: TGTGCCAGCAGCTTAAATGGCGGGGGCTACAATGAGCAGTTCTTC.

This chain connects TRBV3-1 (or the pseudogene TRBV3-2) to TRBJ1-1; D remains unclear. The germline V and J ends were trimmed by 0 bases and 0 bases, with 8 bases remaining between them. Germline values: CDR1 LGHDT, CDR2 YNNKEL (reference sequence). There are 15 residues in the CDR3. CDR3 bases: TGTGCCAGCAGCCAAGATCCCCTTTTGAACACTGAAGCTTTCTTT. Its protein product is CASSQDPLLNTEAFF.

As regards this clone: The identical CDR3 is also encoded by other nucleotide sequences in the sample. This chain connects TRBV5-1 to TRBJ2-5; possibly TRBD2 for D (6 bases). Trimming shortened V by 2 bases and J by 3 bases, and 11 bases separated the two germline ends. From germline, CDR1 is SGHRS and CDR2 YFSETQ. The length of the CDR3 is 14 residues. Here the CDR3 DNA reads TGCGCCAGCAGCTTTGGTACGGGGGAAGAGACCCAGTACTTC. As protein: CASSFGTGEETQYF.

The chain employs TRBV30 and TRBJ1-6, with TRBD1 matching 10 bases. The V gene end was trimmed by 3 bases and the J gene end by 7 bases; junction bases not matched to a gene: 6. CDR3 length: 15 amino acids. CDR1 is GTSNPN, CDR2 SVGIG, per germline (reference sequence). For the CDR3, the DNA is TGTGCCTGGAGCCGGACAGGGGGTCAGAATTCACCCCTCCACTTT. This encodes CAWSRTGGQNSPLHF.

This clone was seen once. V and J are TRBV6-1 and TRBJ1-2; D call uncertain. There are 15 residues in the CDR3. The V and J ends lost 1 base and 2 bases respectively, with 11 bases between them. Germline V lookup: CDR1 MNHNS, CDR2 SASEGT. The CDR3 protein is CASSEDPGTNYGYTF. The CDR3 bases are TGTGCCAGCAGTGAAGATCCAGGCACAAACTATGGCTACACCTTC.

The chain combines TRBV19 with TRBJ1-5, with D unresolved. V was trimmed by 0 bases and J by 1 base, leaving 7 bases between them. Germline assignment: CDR1 LNHDA and CDR2 SQIVND (reference sequence). The CDR3 has 15 amino acids. The CDR3 DNA follows: TGTGCCAGTAGTATAGAACAGCAGAGCAATCAGCCCCAGCATTTT. It codes for CASSIEQQSNQPQHF.